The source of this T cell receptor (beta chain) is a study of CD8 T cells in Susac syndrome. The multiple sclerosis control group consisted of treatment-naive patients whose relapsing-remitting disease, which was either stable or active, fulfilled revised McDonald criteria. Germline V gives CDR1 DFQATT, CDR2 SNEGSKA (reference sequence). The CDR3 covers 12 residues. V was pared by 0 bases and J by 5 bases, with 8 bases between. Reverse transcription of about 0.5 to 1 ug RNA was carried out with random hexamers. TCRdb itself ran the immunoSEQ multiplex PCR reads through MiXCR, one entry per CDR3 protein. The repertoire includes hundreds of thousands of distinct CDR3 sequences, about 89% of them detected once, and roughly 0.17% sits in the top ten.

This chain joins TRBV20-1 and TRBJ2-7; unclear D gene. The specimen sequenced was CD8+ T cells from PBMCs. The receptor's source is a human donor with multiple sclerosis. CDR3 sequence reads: CSARDGPDEQYF. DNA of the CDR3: TGCAGTGCTAGAGATGGGCCGGACGAGCAGTACTTC.